This T cell receptor (beta chain) was retrieved from a study of CD8 T cells in ankylosing spondylitis. This clonotype appeared a few times. What it recognizes is unknown. Study-level points and caveats: Reported data indicate significant enrichment of disease-linked clones within matched ankylosing spondylitis synovial fluid. With a CD8+ phenotype, disease-linked clones were relatively rare in peripheral blood. Ankylosing spondylitis blood appeared to be characterized by a TCR beta motif of eight highly homologous variants.

5'-RACE, quantitative and with molecular barcodes, yielded the TCR beta libraries. Each CDR3 protein is one row after TCRdb ran MiXCR on the 5' RACE reads. The data show around 220,000 distinct CDR3 sequences, 15% to 20% seen once. Trimming removed 5 bases from V and 1 base from J; junction bases left unmatched: 3. The CDR3 is 15 residues long. Germline V lookup: CDR1 MNHEY, CDR2 SMNVEV (reference sequence). This clonotype was sampled from a male donor with ankylosing spondylitis. Sequencing was performed on blood, either unsorted or a sorted T cell fraction (not recorded which). The genes are TRBV27 and TRBJ2-7; 12 bases match TRBD2. The CDR3 region is CASSITSGGSYEQYF. For the CDR3, the DNA is TGTGCCAGCAGTATCACTAGCGGGGGGTCCTACGAGCAGTACTTC.